This entry features one T cell receptor beta chain sequence. Authors' data handling: Amplified reference gene primers provided the basis for estimating nucleated cell counts. Clones were sequenced by immunoSEQ multiplex PCR, and TCRdb holds only the in-frame ones, with some missing. For V, J and clone size, that table is used; D and trimming come from the DNA. There are about 160,000 clones in the sample; about three quarters occur only once, and less than 9.5% lies in the top ten. The data were obtained in a study of blood T cell repertoires in COVID-19. Study context: Samples taken during acute and convalescent COVID-19 were collected in the United States, Italy and Spain. Sample material is recorded as cDNA or gDNA derived from T cells, B-cell-depleted T cells, or PBMCs.

Looked up from germline, CDR1 is MRHNA and CDR2 is SNTAGT. The CDR3 loop spans 14 amino acids. V lost 6 bases and J 4 bases, leaving 12 bases between the germline ends. This TCR was recovered from a man aged 60 to 69 with acute or convalescent COVID-19. The sequenced sample consisted of peripheral blood. The chain carries TRBV6-4 and TRBJ2-2; TRBD1 might be the D (6 bases). The chain's CDR3 is CASSGTGSTGELFF. The CDR3 DNA follows: TGTGCCAGCAGCGGTACAGGGAGCACCGGGGAGCTGTTTTTT.